One sample yielded the 3 T cell receptor beta chains listed below, sequenced in a study of T cell responses to AZD1222 COVID-19 vaccine. TCRdb's table, derived via immunoSEQ multiplex PCR, lists solely in-frame clones and lacks some. The sample holds 140,000 or so clones, around 92% seen once. Here the sequenced sample was peripheral blood, taken on day 0 of AZD1222 vaccination. The receptors were gathered from an adult in good health.

This clone has a single count. The chain links TRBV6-5 to TRBJ1-2; 9 positions match TRBD1. Germline values: CDR1 MNHEY, CDR2 SVGAGI. The CDR3 has 13 amino acids. J gave up 6 bases and V 6 bases, and 5 bases lay outside the gene matches. As DNA, the CDR3 is TGTGCCAGCAGGGGACAGGGTGGACATGGCTACACCTTC. Translating gives CASRGQGGHGYTF.

The chain combines TRBV6-5 with TRBJ1-1, with TRBD1 matching over 8 bases. V lost 2 bases to trimming and J lost 4 bases; unmatched junction nucleotides: 3. Germline loops: CDR1 MNHEY, CDR2 SVGAGI. The CDR3 is 14 amino acids. The CDR3 region is CASSYRTGITEAFF. CDR3 in DNA: TGTGCCAGCAGTTACAGGACAGGGATCACTGAAGCTTTCTTT.

The CDR3 DNA follows: TGTGCCAGCAGTGGGCGAGGGGGCAATGAGCAGTTCTTC. This encodes CASSGRGGNEQFF. The chain recombines TRBV6-6 with TRBJ2-1; a weak D match, TRBD1 (6 bases). Trimming pared 5 bases from V and 6 bases from J, leaving 11 bases between. Germline CDR1 MNHNY, CDR2 SVGAGI (reference sequence). This CDR3 comprises 13 residues.